The 27 T cell receptor beta chains below all came from one sample that was sequenced in a study of CD8 T cells in ankylosing spondylitis. TCRdb used MiXCR to reprocess the 5' RACE reads, holding one entry per CDR3 protein. In the table there are some 250,000 distinct CDR3 sequences, about 11% of which are singletons. The sample taken for sequencing was blood, either unsorted or a sorted T cell fraction (not recorded which). These receptors all stem from a male donor with ankylosing spondylitis or in good health (not recorded which).

There are a few counts of this clonotype. The chain couples TRBV18 to TRBJ2-7, with 12 bases aligning to TRBD2. Germline CDR1 reads KGHSH; CDR2 reads LQKENI. J gave up 7 bases and V 3 bases, and 4 bases lay outside the gene matches. The CDR3 is 14 residues long. The CDR3 region is CASSPRTSGEEQYF. CDR3 nucleotides: TGTGCCAGCTCACCGCGGACTAGCGGGGAGGAGCAGTACTTC.

This clonotype was counted ten times or more. The chain uses TRBV12-3 or TRBV12-4 and TRBJ1-3; the match to TRBD1 covers 7 bases. The CDR3 runs 14 residues. V lost 2 bases to trimming and J lost 4 bases; unmatched junction nucleotides: 2. The CDR3 DNA is TGTGCCAGCAGTTTATCGACAGGGGGAAACACCATATATTTT. This encodes CASSLSTGGNTIYF.

This clonotype has ten or more counts. V and J are TRBV12-3 or TRBV12-4 and TRBJ2-1, with 10 bases aligning to TRBD2. The CDR3 is made up of 14 amino acids. The V and J ends lost 3 bases and 6 bases, in that order; junction bases with no gene match: 2. The CDR3 nucleotides read TGTGCCAGCAGTTTTTCTAGCGGGAGCAATGAGCAGTTCTTC. Translated: CASSFSSGSNEQFF.

This clonotype was counted between two and nine times. V gene TRBV19 combines with J gene TRBJ2-2; perhaps TRBD1 as D (5 bases). The CDR3 has 13 residues. The germline CDR1 and CDR2 sequences are LNHDA and SQIVND (reference sequence). Between the trimmed V and J ends, which lost 2 bases and 7 bases, there was a span of 8 bases. The CDR3 is CASSIRGDGELFF. The CDR3 DNA is TGTGCCAGTAGTATAAGGGGTGACGGGGAGCTGTTTTTT. The full variable domain, with the rest looked up from reference TRBV19 and TRBJ2-2, is DGGITQSPKYLFRKEGQNVTLSCEQNLNHDAMYWYRQDPGQGLRLIYYSQIVNDFQKGDIAEGYSVSREKKESFPLTVTSAQKNPTAFYLCASSIRGDGELFFGEGSRLTVL.

Ten or more counts support this clonotype. This sequence joins TRBV6-4 and TRBJ2-6, with a possible D match to TRBD1 (6 bases). The CDR3 spans 15 residues. Trimming pared 2 bases from V and 1 base from J, leaving 6 bases between. The germline V gene has CDR1 MRHNA and CDR2 SNTAGT. CDR3 nucleotides: TGTGCCAGCAGTGACGACAGGTCTGGGGCCAACGTCCTGACTTTC. Protein sequence: CASSDDRSGANVLTF.

This clonotype showed up just a few times. This rearrangement joins TRBV6-6 to TRBJ2-5; TRBD2 aligns across 7 bases. This CDR3 is 15 amino acids long. Losses at the gene ends were 2 bases for V and 1 base for J; bases not matched to a gene: 4. Germline-derived CDR1 and CDR2 are MNHNY and SVGAGI (reference sequence). CDR3 sequence (DNA): TGTGCCAGCAGTTACCAGACTAGCATCCAAGAGACCCAGTACTTC. Translation gives CASSYQTSIQETQYF.

The chain carries TRBV11-2 and TRBJ1-2, with unresolved D. CDR3 size: 15 residues. Trimming took 5 bases from V and 2 from J, leaving 15 bases between them. Germline CDR1 SGHAT, CDR2 FQNNGV. In DNA, the CDR3 is TGTGCCAGCAGCCTTACCGAGGGCATAAACTATGGCTACACCTTC. Residues: CASSLTEGINYGYTF. The full variable domain, completed using reference TRBV11-2 and TRBJ1-2, is EAGVAQSPRYKIIEKRQSVAFWCNPISGHATLYWYQQILGQGPKLLIQFQNNGVVDDSQLPKDRFSAERLKGVDSTLKIQPAKLEDSAVYLCASSLTEGINYGYTFGSGTRLTVV.

V usage is TRBV14 and J usage is TRBJ2-4, with D unclear. Deletions cut 3 bases from V and 7 bases from J, with 10 bases between. This CDR3 contains 13 residues. In germline, CDR1 is SGHDN, CDR2 FVKESK. CDR3 loop: CASSQGLYNIQYF. CDR3 DNA: TGTGCCAGCAGCCAGGGCCTTTATAACATTCAGTACTTC.

Ten or more counts support this clonotype. The chain links TRBV27 to TRBJ2-3, with TRBD2 matching over 10 bases. CDR3 length: 13 residues. Per the germline V gene, CDR1 is MNHEY and CDR2 is SMNVEV (reference sequence). The V gene end was trimmed by 8 bases and the J gene end by 5 bases; junction bases not matched to a gene: 4. CDR3 coding DNA: TGTGCCAGCCGGCTAGCGGGGGTAGATACGCAGTATTTT. The encoded protein is CASRLAGVDTQYF.

This clonotype has ten or more counts. The chain's CDR3 is CATSRDQGSSYEQYF. The CDR3 bases are TGTGCCACCAGCAGAGATCAAGGGAGCTCCTACGAGCAGTACTTC. The chain joins TRBV15 to TRBJ2-7, with D possibly TRBD2 on 5 matching bases. Germline CDR1 reads LNHNV; CDR2 reads YYDKDF (reference sequence). The CDR3 spans 15 residues. Between the trimmed V and J ends, which lost 0 bases and 0 bases, there was a span of 9 bases. Together with reference TRBV15 and TRBJ2-7, the CDR3 gives the full variable domain: DAMVIQNPRYQVTQFGKPVTLSCSQTLNHNVMYWYQQKSSQAPKLLFHYYDKDFNNEADTPDNFQSRRPNTSFCFLDIRSPGLGDTAMYLCATSRDQGSSYEQYFGPGTRLTVT.

This clonotype was recorded at least ten times. The V gene is TRBV28, the J gene TRBJ2-5; a weak D match, TRBD1 (5 bases). Germline V gene sequence: CDR1 MDHEN, CDR2 SYDVKM. The CDR3 runs to 14 residues. V shed 5 bases and J shed 2 bases, with 12 bases lying between them. CDR3 DNA sequence: TGTGCCAGCAGTACACCGACAGAGCAAGAGACCCAGTACTTC. Translated: CASSTPTEQETQYF.

The table lists this clonotype with many counts. The chain couples TRBV29-1 to TRBJ2-7; TRBD2 is a possible D gene (5 bases). CDR1 and CDR2 from the germline V gene are SQVTM and ANQGSEA. V lost 2 bases and J 0 bases, leaving 14 bases between the germline ends. The CDR3 sequence is 15 residues long. CDR3 residues: CSVETAEDSSYEQYF. CDR3 DNA: TGCAGCGTTGAAACAGCGGAGGATAGCTCCTACGAGCAGTACTTC.

Many counts were recorded for this clonotype. The rearrangement links TRBV20-1 to TRBJ2-3; no definite D call. CDR1 and CDR2 (germline): DFQATT, SNEGSKA (reference sequence). The CDR3 runs 14 residues. V shed 2 bases and J shed 0 bases, with 9 bases lying between them. This CDR3 reads CSARKGTSTDTQYF. The CDR3, as DNA: TGCAGTGCTAGAAAGGGTACTAGCACAGATACGCAGTATTTT.

This clonotype has just a few counts. This chain links TRBV7-8 with TRBJ2-5; the match to TRBD1 covers 10 bases. J gave up 1 base and V 11 bases, and 13 bases lay outside the gene matches. CDR3 length equals 16 residues. Germline V CDR1 and CDR2: SGHVS, FQNEAQ. The CDR3 DNA is TGTGCCTCCCTTCCGGGACAGGGGACCCTCCAAGAGACCCAGTACTTC. Its translation: CASLPGQGTLQETQYF.

V and J are TRBV5-1 and TRBJ2-7, with D perhaps matching TRBD2 (6 bases). Germline CDR1 SGHRS, CDR2 YFSETQ. The CDR3 consists of 16 residues. Trimming took 2 bases from V and 2 from J, leaving 17 bases between them. CDR3 protein: CASSFEYGRRAYEQYF. The CDR3 DNA reads TGCGCCAGCAGCTTCGAGTATGGGAGGAGAGCCTACGAGCAGTACTTC.

This clonotype was detected many times. The V gene is TRBV5-1, the J gene TRBJ2-7; D could derive from TRBD1 or TRBD2 (5 bases each). This CDR3 spans 14 amino acids. Trimming cost V 4 bases and J 2 bases, with 13 bases left between them. Germline loops: CDR1 SGHRS, CDR2 YFSETQ. CDR3 in DNA: TGCGCCAGCAGCGCCCCGGGACGTACCTACGAGCAGTACTTC. Protein sequence: CASSAPGRTYEQYF.

This clonotype was counted at least ten times. The chain has TRBV29-1 and TRBJ2-1; 7 bases line up with TRBD2. J lost 3 bases, V lost 6 bases, and 11 bases had no gene match. The germline V gene has CDR1 SQVTM and CDR2 ANQGSEA. The CDR3 consists of 15 residues. The DNA of the CDR3 is TGCAGCGTGATACTAGGACTAGTCAACTACAATGAGCAGTTCTTC. Its translation: CSVILGLVNYNEQFF.

This clonotype was seen a few times. The chain uses TRBV12-3 or TRBV12-4 and TRBJ2-1; TRBD2 aligns across 7 bases. V was pared by 3 bases and J by 7 bases, with 6 bases of the junction left unmatched. The CDR3 is 14 residues long. In nucleotides, the CDR3 is TGTGCCAGCAGTTTGACTAGCTTTCAAAATGAGCAGTTCTTC. It specifies CASSLTSFQNEQFF.

This clonotype was seen at least ten times. V gene TRBV10-1 combines with J gene TRBJ2-7, with D possibly being TRBD2 (6 bases). The V and J ends lost 2 bases and 9 bases respectively, with 11 bases between them. Germline-derived CDR1 and CDR2 are WNHNN and SYGVQD (reference sequence). This CDR3 comprises 12 residues. CDR3 protein: CASSERGLVQYF. For the CDR3, the DNA is TGCGCCAGCAGTGAGAGGGGACTCGTGCAGTACTTC.

At least ten counts were recorded for this clonotype. The chain carries TRBV5-6 and TRBJ2-1; 7 bases align to TRBD1. J gave up 6 bases and V 3 bases, and 6 bases lay outside the gene matches. CDR1 is SGHDT and CDR2 is YYEEEE in the germline V gene. This CDR3 has 14 amino acids. CDR3 residues: CASSSHRGPNEQFF. The CDR3 nucleotides are TGTGCCAGCAGCTCACACAGGGGCCCCAATGAGCAGTTCTTC.

The rearrangement links TRBV7-9 to TRBJ2-3; D unclear. In germline, CDR1 is SEHNR, CDR2 FQNEAQ (reference sequence). This CDR3 is built from 14 residues. Trimming took 4 bases from V and 4 from J, leaving 12 bases between them. CDR3 DNA: TGTGCCAGCAGCTCAACCTCTAGTTCAGATACGCAGTATTTT. Protein product: CASSSTSSSDTQYF.

This clonotype turned up a few times. J is TRBJ2-5 and V is TRBV29-1, with a weak D call TRBD1 (6 bases). This CDR3 contains 12 residues. Germline-derived CDR1 and CDR2 are SQVTM and ANQGSEA. V lost 6 bases, J lost 5 bases, and 13 bases lay in between. The chain's CDR3 is CSVDQGLETQYF. The CDR3 bases are TGCAGCGTAGACCAGGGGTTGGAGACCCAGTACTTC.

The table lists this clonotype with many counts. The chain uses TRBV25-1 and TRBJ2-2, with TRBD1 matching over 11 bases. The ends lost 3 bases at V and 4 bases at J; junction bases unmatched: 4. The CDR3 totals 16 residues. Germline CDR1 and CDR2: MGHDK and SYGVNS. The CDR3, as DNA: TGTGCCAGCAGTGACGCCGGGACAGGGGGCACCGGGGAGCTGTTTTTT. Protein: CASSDAGTGGTGELFF.

This clonotype has more than one count but fewer than ten. This sequence joins TRBV7-8 and TRBJ2-1; TRBD2 aligns across 10 bases. V shed 2 bases, J shed 0 bases, and the junction held 4 bases outside the gene matches. There are 17 residues in the CDR3. Looked up from germline, CDR1 is SGHVS and CDR2 is FQNEAQ. In DNA form, the CDR3 reads TGTGCCAGCAGCTTATCCGTAGCGGGAGGCTCCTACAATGAGCAGTTCTTC. Encoded protein: CASSLSVAGGSYNEQFF.

This clonotype was picked up many times. V and J are TRBV5-1 and TRBJ2-1; TRBD2 matches at 11 bases. The V gene end was trimmed by 4 bases and the J gene end by 7 bases; junction bases not matched to a gene: 7. The germline gives CDR1 SGHRS, CDR2 YFSETQ. The CDR3 is 15 amino acids. CDR3 nucleotide sequence: TGCGCCAGCAGCCAACTAGCGGGAGATAATAATGAGCAGTTCTTC. Its translation: CASSQLAGDNNEQFF.

In its sample, this clonotype was seen many times. The CDR3: CASSQERTYEQYF. The CDR3 DNA follows: TGTGCCAGCAGCCAAGAACGAACCTACGAGCAGTACTTC. The chain carries TRBV3-1 and TRBJ2-7; D remains ambiguous. Trimming shortened V by 0 bases and J by 2 bases, and 5 bases separated the two germline ends. The CDR3 has 13 residues. CDR1 LGHDT and CDR2 YNNKEL come from the germline V gene (reference sequence).

On this clonotype: At one of its ends the junction is not consistent with the germline gene, which may arise from a read error. V gene TRBV28 combines with J gene TRBJ2-5; 10 nucleotides line up with TRBD2. This CDR3 is 15 amino acids long. Germline CDR1 reads MDHEN; CDR2 reads SYDVKM. The CDR3, as DNA: TGTGCCACCAGTTTATCTAGCGGGAGTACCGAGACCCAGTACTTC. Its translation: CATSLSSGSTETQYF.